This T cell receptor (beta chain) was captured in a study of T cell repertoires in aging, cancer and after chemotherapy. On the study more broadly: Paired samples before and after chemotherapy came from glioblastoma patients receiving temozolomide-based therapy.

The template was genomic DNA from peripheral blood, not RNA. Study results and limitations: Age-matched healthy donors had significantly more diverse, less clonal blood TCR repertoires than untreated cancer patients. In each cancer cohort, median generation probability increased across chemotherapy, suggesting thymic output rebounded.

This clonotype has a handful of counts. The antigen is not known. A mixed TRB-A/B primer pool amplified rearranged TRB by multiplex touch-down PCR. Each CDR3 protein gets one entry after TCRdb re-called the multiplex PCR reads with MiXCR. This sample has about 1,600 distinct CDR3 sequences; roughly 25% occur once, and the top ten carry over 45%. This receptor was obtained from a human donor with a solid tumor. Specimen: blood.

The CDR3 sequence: CATSVGTGRRDYGYTF. The CDR3 DNA reads TGTGCCACCAGTGTTGGGACAGGGCGAAGGGACTATGGCTACACCTTC. The V call is TRBV24-1, the J call TRBJ1-2; 9 bases match TRBD1. The J segment lost 3 bases and the V segment lost 5 bases, leaving 9 bases of the junction unmatched. Germline V gives CDR1 KGHDR, CDR2 SFDVKD. This CDR3 comprises 16 residues.